Each of the 2 T cell receptor beta chains below was sequenced from the same sample in a study of naive and memory T cell subsets. The library had UMIs added by 3' ligation of an oligonucleotide to TCR cDNA. Ligated cDNA underwent four rounds of PCR with nested alpha and beta constant region primers and SP2. TCRdb used MiXCR to reprocess the 5' RACE reads, holding one entry per CDR3 protein. The repertoire holds about 57,000 distinct CDR3 sequences, under 10% seen once, with just over 9.5% in the top ten. The receptors were gathered from a female donor in good health.

Many counts were recorded for this clonotype. The genes are TRBV7-3 and TRBJ2-1; D unclear. Trimming removed 5 bases at V and 7 bases at J, with 15 bases between. This CDR3 region has 14 residues. Per germline, CDR1 SGHTA and CDR2 FQGTGA. DNA for the CDR3: TGTGCCAGCAGCCCGAACCAGGATACTAATGAGCAGTTCTTC. It encodes CASSPNQDTNEQFF.

This clonotype was seen ten or more times. This chain links TRBV6-5 with TRBJ1-1, with TRBD1 as a possible D gene (6 bases). Trimming removed 8 bases from V and 3 bases from J, with 13 bases in between. CDR3 length equals 13 residues. Germline lookup yields CDR1 MNHEY and CDR2 SVGAGI. The CDR3 DNA follows: TGTGCCAGCTCATACAGGGCCGACACTGAAGCTTTCTTT. It encodes CASSYRADTEAFF.